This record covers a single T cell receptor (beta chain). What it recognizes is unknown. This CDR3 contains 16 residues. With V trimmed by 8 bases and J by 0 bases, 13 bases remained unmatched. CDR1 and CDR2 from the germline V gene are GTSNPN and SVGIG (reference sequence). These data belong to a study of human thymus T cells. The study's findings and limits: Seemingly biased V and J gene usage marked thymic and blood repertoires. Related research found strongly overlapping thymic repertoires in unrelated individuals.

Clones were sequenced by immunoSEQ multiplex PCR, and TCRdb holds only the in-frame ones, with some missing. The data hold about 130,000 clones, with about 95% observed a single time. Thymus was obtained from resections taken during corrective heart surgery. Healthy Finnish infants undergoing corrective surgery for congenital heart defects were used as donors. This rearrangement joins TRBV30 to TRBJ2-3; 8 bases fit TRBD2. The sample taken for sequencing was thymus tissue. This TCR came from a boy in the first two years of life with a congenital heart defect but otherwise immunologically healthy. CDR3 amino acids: CARGTREFSSTDTQYF. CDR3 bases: TGTGCCCGCGGGACTAGGGAATTTTCTAGCACAGATACGCAGTATTTT.